The present T cell receptor beta chain was sequenced within a study of breast tumors, draining lymph nodes, adjacent tissues. General observations from the study: Luminal-like breast cancer showed significantly greater tumor-nontumor repertoire similarity than basal-like breast cancer did. Tumor repertoires ranked between lymph nodes and nontumor tissue in diversity, with V and J gene preferences. Tumor T cell lymph node origin was a supported hypothesis, not proven.

MiXCR was run by TCRdb on the multiplex PCR reads, yielding one entry per CDR3 protein. This table holds approximately 130,000 distinct CDR3 sequences, 21% found once. This clonotype was found many times. The antigen remains unidentified. Breast cancer patients provided tissue from their axillary draining lymph nodes. This CDR3 spans 16 amino acids. The germline gives CDR1 SGHNT, CDR2 YENEEA. Trimming removed 4 bases from V and 0 bases from J, with 13 bases in between. The rearrangement uses TRBV11-3 and TRBJ1-3; D not resolved. The TCR comes from a female donor with breast cancer. Some clones in this sample may be carry-over from other donors' samples. Sequenced material: axillary lymph node tissue. Here the CDR3 reads CASSSKDGGSGNTIYF. CDR3 nucleotides: TGTGCCAGCAGCTCCAAGGACGGTGGCTCTGGAAACACCATATATTTT.